These T cell receptor beta chains were read from a single sample in a study of metastatic and nonmetastatic thyroid tumors. TCRdb reassembled clones from the PCR reads with MiXCR. The sample holds more than 10,000 clones, 25% to 35% seen once. Sequenced: tumor tissue. These TCRs come from a female donor with papillary thyroid cancer or a benign thyroid nodule (not recorded which). Some clones in this sample may be carry-over from other donors' samples. The CDR3 runs from the conserved cysteine through the conserved F or W. Each record gives: J gene, D gene, V gene, clone size, CDR3 DNA, CDR3 protein. A D gene is named only where the DNA matches it firmly. The size entry is marked missing in some rows and otherwise reads once, few, many or a size class.

J: TRBJ2-6
D: -
V: TRBV9
size: many
DNA: TGTGCCAGCAGCGTAGCTAAAGACAGAACTGCCATCAACTCTGGGGCCAACGTCCTGACTTTC
CDR3: CASSVAKDRTAINSGANVLTF

J: TRBJ1-2
D: -
V: TRBV16
size: -
DNA: TGTGCCAGCAGCCAATGGGGTGGCTACACCTTC
CDR3: CASSQWGGYTF

J: TRBJ1-3
D: -
V: TRBV7-9
size: -
DNA: TGTGCCATCAGCTCCAGGACCTCTGGAAACACCATATATTTT
CDR3: CAISSRTSGNTIYF

J: TRBJ1-2
D: TRBD1
V: TRBV28
size: -
DNA: TGTGCCAGCATCCTACAGGGGGCCGGTTCTTCTGGCTACACCTTC
CDR3: CASILQGAGSSGYTF

J: TRBJ2-1
D: -
V: TRBV27
size: many
DNA: TGTGCCAGCAGTTTACAGTACCGGCCCCCCTACAATGAGCAGTTCTTC
CDR3: CASSLQYRPPYNEQFF

J: TRBJ1-1
D: -
V: TRBV6-1
size: medium-sized
DNA: TGTGCCATACATGGGAACACTGAAGCTTTCTTT
CDR3: CAIHGNTEAFF

J: TRBJ2-7
D: -
V: TRBV9
size: once
DNA: TGTGCCAGCAGCGTAGGGGGGGGGACATCCTACGAGCAGTACTTC
CDR3: CASSVGGGTSYEQYF

J: TRBJ2-7
D: TRBD1
V: TRBV12-3/TRBV12-4
size: few
DNA: TGTGCCAGCAGTTTAGGCCAGGACAGGGTTCGATTC
CDR3: CASSLGQDRVRF

J: TRBJ1-2
D: -
V: TRBV6-2/TRBV6-3
size: -
DNA: TGTGCCAGCAGCCGCTGGACATGTATCGACGGCTACACCTTC
CDR3: CASSRWTCIDGYTF

J: TRBJ2-3
D: TRBD2
V: TRBV15
size: large
DNA: TGTGCCACCAGCAGAGTGGCGACTAGCGGGAGGGAAAGCACAGATACGCAGTATTTT
CDR3: CATSRVATSGRESTDTQYF

J: TRBJ1-2
D: TRBD1
V: TRBV28
size: -
DNA: TGTGCCAGCAGCTGGTTACAGGGGGCTAACTATGGCTACACCTTC
CDR3: CASSWLQGANYGYTF

J: TRBJ1-1
D: -
V: TRBV5-1
size: medium-sized
DNA: TGCGCCAGCAGTCCGGAGGGGAGGTGGGCTTTCTTT
CDR3: CASSPEGRWAFF

J: TRBJ2-7
D: TRBD2
V: TRBV9
size: -
DNA: TGTGCCAGCAGCGTAGGGGTTGGGACTATCGGCTACGAGCAGTACTTC
CDR3: CASSVGVGTIGYEQYF

J: TRBJ1-1
D: -
V: TRBV29-1
size: many
DNA: TGCAGCGCCCTCGGTACGGACACTGAAGCTTTCTTT
CDR3: CSALGTDTEAFF

J: TRBJ2-1
D: TRBD1
V: TRBV12-3/TRBV12-4
size: few
DNA: TGTGCAAGCAGTCGCCTCTTGGGACAGGGGGCGGATGAGCAGTTCTTC
CDR3: CASSRLLGQGADEQFF

J: TRBJ1-4
D: -
V: TRBV28
size: medium-sized
DNA: TGTGCCAGCAGTTCCATCGACGTGGGAGGGCCAAATAGTGAAAAACTGTTTTTT
CDR3: CASSSIDVGGPNSEKLFF

J: TRBJ2-7
D: -
V: TRBV7-9
size: -
DNA: TGTGCCAGCGGCAGGACCGTCTACGAGCAGTACTTC
CDR3: CASGRTVYEQYF

J: TRBJ2-1
D: TRBD2
V: TRBV20-1
size: many
DNA: TGCAGTGCTAGTCTTCACCTAGCGGCCCGCGGTGAGCAGTTCTTC
CDR3: CSASLHLAARGEQFF

J: TRBJ2-7
D: -
V: TRBV3-1
size: -
DNA: TGTGCCAGCAGCCAAGTCCGGGACACGGGTCAAGAGCAGTACTTC
CDR3: CASSQVRDTGQEQYF

J: TRBJ1-1
D: -
V: TRBV10-2
size: medium-sized
DNA: TGCGCCAGCAGTAATCCAGGACAAACTTACGGGACTGAAGCTTTCTTT
CDR3: CASSNPGQTYGTEAFF

J: TRBJ2-1
D: -
V: TRBV6-5
size: -
DNA: TGTGCCAGCAGTTACTTGGAAGGACTTGAGCAGTTCTTC
CDR3: CASSYLEGLEQFF

J: TRBJ2-7
D: -
V: TRBV20-1
size: -
DNA: TGCAGTGCTAGAGCGCCGACCGGAACTTACGAGCAGTACTTC
CDR3: CSARAPTGTYEQYF

J: TRBJ2-7
D: TRBD2
V: TRBV18
size: -
DNA: TGTGCCAGCTCACCACTGTGGACTAGCGGGAATAGGTGCGAGCAGTACTTC
CDR3: CASSPLWTSGNRCEQYF

J: TRBJ1-3
D: TRBD1
V: TRBV6-1
size: -
DNA: TGTGCCAGCAGTGAATCGGACAGGGAAGGTGGAAACACCATATATTTT
CDR3: CASSESDREGGNTIYF

J: TRBJ2-7
D: TRBD1
V: TRBV28
size: -
DNA: TGTGCCAGCAGTGGTATCGGGGACAGTCTCGAGCAGTACTTC
CDR3: CASSGIGDSLEQYF

J: TRBJ1-4
D: -
V: TRBV5-1
size: medium-sized
DNA: TGCGCCAGCAGCTCTGGACAGTCCTCCCAAGCAACTAATGAAAAACTGTTTTTT
CDR3: CASSSGQSSQATNEKLFF

J: TRBJ2-1
D: TRBD1
V: TRBV10-1
size: many
DNA: TGCGCCACCCAACCGGGACAGGGGGCCCGCAATGAGCAGTTCTTC
CDR3: CATQPGQGARNEQFF

J: TRBJ2-5
D: -
V: TRBV5-1
size: -
DNA: TGCGCCAGCCGCAGCGTGCTCCAAGAGACCCAGTACTTC
CDR3: CASRSVLQETQYF

J: TRBJ2-7
D: -
V: TRBV28
size: few
DNA: TGTGCCAGCAGTTTACCTCTAGGACCCTACGAGCAGTACTTC
CDR3: CASSLPLGPYEQYF

J: TRBJ1-5
D: -
V: TRBV6-1
size: -
DNA: TGTGCCAGCAGCCAAGGGGGGGGGTCCTTTCAGCCCCAGCATTTT
CDR3: CASSQGGGSFQPQHF

J: TRBJ2-1
D: TRBD2
V: TRBV24-1
size: many
DNA: TGTGCCACCAGTGATTTGCGGGGGACTAGCGGGAGGGCCGCTGAGCAGTTCTTC
CDR3: CATSDLRGTSGRAAEQFF

J: TRBJ2-7
D: -
V: TRBV5-1
size: -
DNA: TGCGCCAGTAGCTCACGGTACACCACCTACGAGCAGTACTTC
CDR3: CASSSRYTTYEQYF

J: TRBJ2-3
D: TRBD2
V: TRBV11-1
size: -
DNA: TGTGCCAGCAGCCACCCAGCGGGGGACACAGATACGCAGTATTTT
CDR3: CASSHPAGDTDTQYF

J: TRBJ2-1
D: TRBD2
V: TRBV7-9
size: many
DNA: TGTGCCAGCAGCTTAGAATCGGTAGCGGGCTTCTACAATGAGCAGTTCTTC
CDR3: CASSLESVAGFYNEQFF

J: TRBJ1-3
D: TRBD1
V: TRBV6-2/TRBV6-3
size: few
DNA: TGTGCCAGCAGTTACATTACAGGGGGTTCTGGAAACACCATATATTTT
CDR3: CASSYITGGSGNTIYF

J: TRBJ2-5
D: -
V: TRBV28
size: few
DNA: TGTGCCAGCAGTATTCGCCACGGGGACGGGACCCAGTACTTC
CDR3: CASSIRHGDGTQYF

J: TRBJ2-2
D: TRBD2
V: TRBV6-2/TRBV6-3
size: few
DNA: TGTGCCAGCAGTTACTCGGCGGGAGGGTCCACCGGGGAGCTGTTTTTT
CDR3: CASSYSAGGSTGELFF

J: TRBJ1-2
D: TRBD1
V: TRBV11-2
size: large
DNA: TGTGCCAGCAGTCTACGACAGGGGGCTATGCGGGGCTACACCTTC
CDR3: CASSLRQGAMRGYTF

J: TRBJ1-6
D: -
V: TRBV6-1
size: -
DNA: TGTGCCAGCAGCAACTATAATTCACCCCTCCACTTT
CDR3: CASSNYNSPLHF

J: TRBJ1-2
D: TRBD1
V: TRBV28
size: -
DNA: TGTGCCAGCAGTCGGGACAGGGGGGTTCATGGCTACACCTTC
CDR3: CASSRDRGVHGYTF

J: TRBJ2-7
D: -
V: TRBV30
size: -
DNA: TGTGCCTGGAGTAAACAGACCTACGAGCAGTACTTC
CDR3: CAWSKQTYEQYF

J: TRBJ1-3
D: -
V: TRBV30
size: once
DNA: TGTGCCTGGAGTTTGCGCGGAAACACCATATATTTT
CDR3: CAWSLRGNTIYF

J: TRBJ2-3
D: -
V: TRBV5-4
size: -
DNA: TGTGCCAGCAGCTTTAGGGGGTCTACAGATACGCAGTATTTT
CDR3: CASSFRGSTDTQYF

J: TRBJ2-3
D: -
V: TRBV28
size: few
DNA: TGTGCCAGCAGTTTGTACGCCACAGATACGCAGTATTTT
CDR3: CASSLYATDTQYF

J: TRBJ2-7
D: TRBD2
V: TRBV12-3/TRBV12-4
size: medium-sized
DNA: TGTGCCAGCAGTTTAGCGGCGGGGGTGTACGAGCAGTACTTC
CDR3: CASSLAAGVYEQYF

J: TRBJ1-1
D: -
V: TRBV4-1
size: many
DNA: TGCGCCAGCAGAATTGGGTGGGACACTGAAGCTTTCTTT
CDR3: CASRIGWDTEAFF

J: TRBJ2-3
D: TRBD2
V: TRBV7-2
size: medium-sized
DNA: TGTGCCAGCAGCGCGTCTAGCGGGAACACAGATACGCAGTATTTT
CDR3: CASSASSGNTDTQYF

J: TRBJ2-7
D: -
V: TRBV3-1
size: many
DNA: TGTGCCAGCAGCGCATCCTACGAGCAGTACTTC
CDR3: CASSASYEQYF

J: TRBJ2-1
D: -
V: TRBV5-1
size: many
DNA: TGCGCCAGCAGCATCGGGACTGGCTACAATGAGCAGTTCTTC
CDR3: CASSIGTGYNEQFF

J: TRBJ1-5
D: -
V: TRBV28
size: few
DNA: TGTGCCAGCAGTTTGCCGGGCCCCATCTCGTTTAACGGTCAGCCCCAGCATTTT
CDR3: CASSLPGPISFNGQPQHF

J: TRBJ2-7
D: TRBD1
V: TRBV20-1
size: -
DNA: TGCAGTGCCCCGGGACAGGGCGAGTACGAGCAGTACTTC
CDR3: CSAPGQGEYEQYF